Shown below are 18 T cell receptor beta chains from a single sample sequenced in a study of blood T cell repertoires in COVID-19. Assay used: immunoSEQ multiplex PCR; TCRdb lists only in-frame clones, some missing. The sample contains some 77,000 clones, approximately 90% of which appear only once. Sequenced sample: peripheral blood. These receptors all stem from a man aged 30 to 45 with acute or convalescent COVID-19.

The chain carries TRBV11-2 and TRBJ1-1; 8 bases match TRBD1. The germline V gene has CDR1 SGHAT and CDR2 FQNNGV. The CDR3 contains 14 residues. V was pared by 6 bases and J by 4 bases, with 7 bases of the junction left unmatched. The CDR3, as DNA: TGTGCCAGCAGACCCGGACAGGGTGGCACTGAAGCTTTCTTT. It translates to CASRPGQGGTEAFF.

This chain joins TRBV9 and TRBJ2-2; 14 bases are a match to TRBD2. The junction had 10 bases not matched to a gene; V was cut back by 3 bases and J by 3 bases. This CDR3 has 19 amino acids. CDR1 is SGDLS and CDR2 is YYNGEE in the germline V gene. The CDR3 DNA sequence: TGTGCCAGCAGCGCCAGACTAGCGGGAGGGGCCGGGGACACCGGGGAGCTGTTTTTT. Translated, it gives CASSARLAGGAGDTGELFF.

The chain recombines TRBV7-2 with TRBJ2-1, with TRBD2 matching 8 bases. This CDR3 is 13 amino acids long. CDR1 is SGHTA, CDR2 FQGNSA, per germline. With 10 bases clipped from V and 12 bases from J, the junction kept 14 bases outside the gene matches. The CDR3, as DNA: TGTGCCACCAACCCGGTGGGAGGGACTAGGCAGTTCTTC. Its protein is CATNPVGGTRQFF.

The rearrangement links TRBV15 to TRBJ2-1; D not certain. This CDR3 comprises 13 residues. The germline CDR1 and CDR2 sequences are LNHNV and YYDKDF (reference sequence). V lost 0 bases and J lost 8, with 8 bases in between. The CDR3 loop reads CATSRDFGYEQFF. CDR3 DNA: TGTGCCACCAGCAGAGATTTCGGGTATGAGCAGTTCTTC.

This chain links TRBV18 with TRBJ2-5, with a weak D call TRBD1 (5 bases). V shed 3 bases and J shed 5 bases, with 7 bases lying between them. CDR1 is KGHSH and CDR2 is LQKENI in the germline V gene. This CDR3 has 12 residues. In DNA form, the CDR3 reads TGTGCCAGCTCACCTTGGGGCGAGACCCAGTACTTC. It encodes CASSPWGETQYF.

This chain uses TRBV4-1 with TRBJ2-7, with TRBD1 matching over 9 bases. V lost 3 bases to trimming and J lost 2 bases; unmatched junction nucleotides: 8. CDR3 length: 16 residues. Germline CDR1 reads MGHRA; CDR2 reads YSYEKL. The CDR3 sequence is CASSHPRQGGPYEQYF. The CDR3 bases are TGCGCCAGCAGCCACCCCAGACAGGGGGGGCCCTACGAGCAGTACTTC.

This sequence joins TRBV5-6 and TRBJ2-5; D perhaps matches TRBD2 (7 bases). The CDR3 spans 15 residues. CDR1 SGHDT and CDR2 YYEEEE come from the germline V gene. With 7 bases removed from V and 3 bases from J, the gap between germline ends came to 19 bases. Here the CDR3 reads CASYDSGGQEETQYF. DNA for the CDR3: TGTGCCAGCTACGATTCCGGGGGGCAGGAAGAGACCCAGTACTTC.

The gene calls are TRBV28 and TRBJ2-2; 7 bases are shared with TRBD2. Germline V gene sequence: CDR1 MDHEN, CDR2 SYDVKM. Trimming at V came to 5 bases and at J to 6 bases, leaving 6 bases not matched to a gene. The CDR3 totals 14 residues. CDR3 amino acids: CASSRRERSGELFF. The CDR3 nucleotides are TGTGCCAGCAGTCGGCGGGAGAGGTCCGGGGAGCTGTTTTTT.

The chain carries TRBV6-5 and TRBJ1-6; no firm D call. Germline V gene sequence: CDR1 MNHEY, CDR2 SVGAGI. V lost 10 bases to trimming and J lost 5 bases, with 12 bases between them. This CDR3 is built from 13 residues. This chain's CDR3 is CATQSGNNSPLHF. CDR3 DNA sequence: TGTGCCACCCAGTCGGGGAATAATTCACCCCTCCACTTT.

The rearrangement joins TRBV15 to TRBJ1-5; possible D gene TRBD1, 5 bases. Trimming shortened V by 0 bases and J by 5 bases, and 8 bases separated the two germline ends. From germline, CDR1 is LNHNV and CDR2 YYDKDF (reference sequence). The CDR3 contains 14 residues. The CDR3 coding sequence is TGTGCCACCAGCAGAGAGTCAGGGCATCAGCCCCAGCATTTT. Translation: CATSRESGHQPQHF.

The J gene is TRBJ2-1, the V gene TRBV27; 7 positions agree with TRBD2. The CDR3 has 18 amino acids. Germline V CDR1 and CDR2: MNHEY, SMNVEV (reference sequence). Germline trimming cut 1 base from V and 0 bases from J; bases unmatched to any gene: 9. The CDR3 DNA reads TGTGCCAGCAGTTTATTGGGGAATCTAGCGGCCTCCTACAATGAGCAGTTCTTC. This gives the protein CASSLLGNLAASYNEQFF.

This clone has a handful of counts. The chain links TRBV24-1 to TRBJ1-4; no definite D call. CDR1 KGHDR and CDR2 SFDVKD come from the germline V gene. This CDR3 region has 14 residues. V lost 8 bases to trimming and J lost 5 bases, with 14 bases between them. The DNA of the CDR3 is TGTGCCACCAAAATACAGCCCCAAAATGAAAAACTGTTTTTT. Encoded protein: CATKIQPQNEKLFF.

The chain joins TRBV3-1 (or the pseudogene TRBV3-2) to TRBJ2-2; possible D gene TRBD2, 6 bases. Deletions cut 1 base from V and 3 bases from J, with 9 bases between. The CDR3 contains 15 residues. CDR1 LGHDT and CDR2 YNNKEL come from the germline V gene (reference sequence). CDR3 DNA sequence: TGTGCCAGCAGCCAAGGGGCGGGACACACCGGGGAGCTGTTTTTT. The encoded protein is CASSQGAGHTGELFF.

This clone appeared a few times. The chain joins TRBV23-1 to TRBJ1-5, with D possibly being TRBD1 (6 bases). TRBV23-1 is an open reading frame whose function is uncertain. V was trimmed by 3 bases and J by 8 bases, leaving 14 bases between them. The CDR3 is 14 residues long. The CDR3 DNA follows: TGCGCCAGCAGTCACGCAGGGGAAGGGGAGCCCCAGCATTTT. It yields the protein CASSHAGEGEPQHF.

The genes are TRBV4-3 and TRBJ2-1; D is unresolved. The CDR3 has 14 amino acids. Germline CDR1 and CDR2: LGHNA and YSLEER. V was trimmed by 0 bases and J by 6 bases, leaving 9 bases between them. The CDR3 region has the DNA TGCGCCAGCAGCCAAGAAGCAGGAAGCAATGAGCAGTTCTTC. As protein: CASSQEAGSNEQFF.

This rearrangement joins TRBV11-2 to TRBJ1-5; 8 bases fit TRBD1. V dropped 1 base and J dropped 7; count of bases not matched to a gene: 6. The CDR3 spans 15 residues. Germline V gene data show CDR1 as SGHAT and CDR2 as FQNNGV. CDR3 sequence reads: CASSLGDRGFQPQHF. DNA for the CDR3: TGTGCCAGCAGCTTAGGTGACAGGGGTTTCCAGCCCCAGCATTTT.

The rearrangement uses TRBV7-9 and TRBJ2-2; TRBD1 aligns across 8 bases. CDR1 is SEHNR and CDR2 is FQNEAQ in the germline V gene (reference sequence). V dropped 4 bases and J dropped 0; count of bases not matched to a gene: 4. This CDR3 contains 16 residues. DNA for the CDR3: TGTGCCAGCAGCTGGACACAGGGGGCGAACACCGGGGAGCTGTTTTTT. Translation: CASSWTQGANTGELFF.

The rearrangement links TRBV7-2 to TRBJ2-1; 9 bases align to TRBD1. V shed 4 bases and J 6 bases; nucleotides not matched to a gene: 4. CDR3 length equals 14 residues. Germline CDR1 SGHTA, CDR2 FQGNSA. The CDR3 DNA sequence: TGTGCCAGCAGCTACAGGGGGCGCTTCAATGAGCAGTTCTTC. Its translation is CASSYRGRFNEQFF.